Listed below are T cell receptor beta chains from one sample, sequenced in a study of T-cell memory formation after mild COVID-19. Each CDR3 protein is one row after TCRdb ran MiXCR on the 5' RACE reads. The table has more than 350,000 distinct CDR3 sequences, roughly 15% seen once; the top ten hold roughly a fifth. Sequenced input: PBMCs or a T cell subset sorted from them (not recorded which). The receptors come from a man aged 18 to 30 who had mild COVID-19 (a few samples of this study predate the infection). Cell type and time point are not known. The CDR3 runs from the conserved cysteine through the conserved F or W. D genes are given only for firm matches.

CASSQELTPSASYEQYF	TRBV4-2	NA	TRBJ2-7
CSARDASSGNTIYF	TRBV20-1	NA	TRBJ1-3
CASSPHGGSFYGYTF	TRBV6-5	NA	TRBJ1-2
CASSYSGWNQPQHF	TRBV6-5	NA	TRBJ1-5
CASRSTGLGTDTQYF	TRBV12-3/TRBV12-4	NA	TRBJ2-3
CASSQGDRFTDTQYF	TRBV4-1	TRBD1	TRBJ2-3
CASSIRLEETQYF	TRBV5-5	NA	TRBJ2-5
CASSPGQEYGYTF	TRBV4-1	TRBD1	TRBJ1-2
CATSYADEQFF	TRBV2	NA	TRBJ2-1
CASSPSPEIRRHSPLHF	TRBV18	NA	TRBJ1-6
CASSRHELPLHF	TRBV5-6	NA	TRBJ1-6
CASSPPLRTEAFF	TRBV28	NA	TRBJ1-1
CATRGAYEQYF	TRBV10-3	NA	TRBJ2-7
CASSGVGSPLHF	TRBV9	NA	TRBJ1-6
CASLGASLNTGELFF	TRBV2	NA	TRBJ2-2
CASRGAGYSNQPQHF	TRBV6-1	NA	TRBJ1-5
CASSQIRDTDSGANVLTF	TRBV6-2/TRBV6-3	NA	TRBJ2-6
CASNTGLGETQYF	TRBV9	NA	NA
CSAREEHTQYF	TRBV20-1	NA	TRBJ2-3
CASSGDYVDEQYF	TRBV25-1	TRBD2	TRBJ2-7
CASSRGEGAVTEAFF	TRBV28	TRBD1	TRBJ1-1
CASKPRGGGGSTDTQYF	TRBV6-4	TRBD2	TRBJ2-3
CASSRAGTSGNTIYF	TRBV11-2	NA	TRBJ1-3
CASSENPGMRTGELFF	TRBV2	NA	TRBJ2-2
CSVGQGNIQYF	TRBV29-1	NA	TRBJ2-4
CASSQRVPATDTQYF	TRBV4-1	NA	TRBJ2-3
CASSQAAKNIQYF	TRBV14	NA	TRBJ2-4
CAWSLLGYEQYF	TRBV30	NA	TRBJ2-7
CASSLGRRAYEQYF	TRBV12-3/TRBV12-4	NA	TRBJ2-7
CASSPRTVSMNTEAFF	TRBV18	NA	TRBJ1-1
CASSLGQGAWETQYF	TRBV11-2	TRBD1	TRBJ2-5
CASSRTTGLNTEAFF	TRBV7-9	NA	TRBJ1-1
CATRGGGVDTEAFF	TRBV24-1	NA	TRBJ1-1
CASSLSGRADTQYF	TRBV27	NA	TRBJ2-3